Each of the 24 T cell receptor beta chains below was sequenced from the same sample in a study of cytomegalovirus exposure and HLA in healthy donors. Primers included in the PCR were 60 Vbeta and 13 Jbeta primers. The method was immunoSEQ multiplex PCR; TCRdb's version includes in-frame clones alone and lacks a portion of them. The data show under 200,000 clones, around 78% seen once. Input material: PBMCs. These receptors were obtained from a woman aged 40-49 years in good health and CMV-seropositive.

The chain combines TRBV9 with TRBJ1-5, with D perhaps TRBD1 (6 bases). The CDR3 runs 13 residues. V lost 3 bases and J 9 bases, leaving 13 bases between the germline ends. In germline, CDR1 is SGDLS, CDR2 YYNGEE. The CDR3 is CASSGTGSRPQHF. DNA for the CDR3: TGTGCCAGCAGCGGAACAGGGTCGAGGCCCCAGCATTTT. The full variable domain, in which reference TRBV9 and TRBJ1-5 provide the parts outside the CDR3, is DSGVTQTPKHLITATGQRVTLRCSPRSGDLSVYWYQQSLDQGLQFLIQYYNGEERAKGNILERFSAQQFPDLHSELNLSSLELGDSALYFCASSGTGSRPQHFGDGTRLSIL.

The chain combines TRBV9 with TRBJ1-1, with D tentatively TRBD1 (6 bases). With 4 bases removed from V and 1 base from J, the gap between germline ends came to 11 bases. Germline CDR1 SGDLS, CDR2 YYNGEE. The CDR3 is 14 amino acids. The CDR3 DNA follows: TGTGCCAGCAGCAGGGGGATGGAGAACACTGAAGCTTTCTTT. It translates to CASSRGMENTEAFF.

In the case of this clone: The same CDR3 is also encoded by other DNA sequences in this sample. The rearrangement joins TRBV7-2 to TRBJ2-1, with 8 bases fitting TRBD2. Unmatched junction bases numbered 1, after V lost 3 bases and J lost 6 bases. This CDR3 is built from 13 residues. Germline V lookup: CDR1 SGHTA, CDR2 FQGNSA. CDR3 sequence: CASSFRGGNEQFF. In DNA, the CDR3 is TGTGCCAGCAGCTTCCGGGGGGGCAATGAGCAGTTCTTC.

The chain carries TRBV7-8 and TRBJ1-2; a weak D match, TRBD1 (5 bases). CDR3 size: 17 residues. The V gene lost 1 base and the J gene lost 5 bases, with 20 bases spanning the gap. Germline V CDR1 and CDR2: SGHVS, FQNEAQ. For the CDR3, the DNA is TGTGCCAGCAGCTTAGGTGCAGGGAAGGGAAAGGGGTATGGCTACACCTTC. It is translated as CASSLGAGKGKGYGYTF.

Here the CDR3 DNA reads TGTGCCAGCAGCTTAGACCACAGGGACGAGCAGTACTTC. Translated, it gives CASSLDHRDEQYF. The chain combines TRBV11-2 with TRBJ2-7; D may be TRBD1 (6 bases). From germline, CDR1 is SGHAT and CDR2 FQNNGV. This CDR3 is built from 13 residues. The V end lost 0 bases, the J end lost 5 bases, and 8 bases lay between the germline ends.

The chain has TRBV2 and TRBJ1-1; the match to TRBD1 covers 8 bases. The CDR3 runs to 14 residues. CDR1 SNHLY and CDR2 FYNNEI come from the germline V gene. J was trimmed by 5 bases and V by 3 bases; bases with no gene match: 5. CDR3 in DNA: TGTGCCAGCAGTGACGACAGGGGAAGGACTGAAGCTTTCTTT. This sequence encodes CASSDDRGRTEAFF.

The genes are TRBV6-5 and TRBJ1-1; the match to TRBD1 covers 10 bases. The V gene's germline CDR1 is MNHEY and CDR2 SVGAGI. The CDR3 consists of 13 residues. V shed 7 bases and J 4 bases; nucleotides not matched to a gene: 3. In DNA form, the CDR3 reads TGTGCCAGCAACCGACAGGGGGCCACTGAAGCTTTCTTT. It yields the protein CASNRQGATEAFF.

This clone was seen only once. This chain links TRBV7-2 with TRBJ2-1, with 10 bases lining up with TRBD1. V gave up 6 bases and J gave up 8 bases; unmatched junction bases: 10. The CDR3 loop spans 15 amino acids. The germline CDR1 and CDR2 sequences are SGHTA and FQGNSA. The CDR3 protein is CASRPGTGVWDEQFF. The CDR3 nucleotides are TGTGCCAGCAGGCCCGGGACAGGGGTTTGGGATGAGCAGTTCTTC. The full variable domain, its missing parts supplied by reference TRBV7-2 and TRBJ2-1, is GAGVSQSPSNKVTEKGKDVELRCDPISGHTALYWYRQSLGQGLEFLIYFQGNSAPDKSGLPSDRFSAERTGGSVSTLTIQRTQQEDSAVYLCASRPGTGVWDEQFFGPGTRLTVL.

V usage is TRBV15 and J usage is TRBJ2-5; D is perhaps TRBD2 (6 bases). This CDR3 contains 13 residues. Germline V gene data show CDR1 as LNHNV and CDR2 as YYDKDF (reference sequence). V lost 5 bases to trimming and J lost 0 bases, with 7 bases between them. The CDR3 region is CATSRGDQETQYF. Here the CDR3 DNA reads TGTGCCACCAGCCGCGGGGACCAAGAGACCCAGTACTTC.

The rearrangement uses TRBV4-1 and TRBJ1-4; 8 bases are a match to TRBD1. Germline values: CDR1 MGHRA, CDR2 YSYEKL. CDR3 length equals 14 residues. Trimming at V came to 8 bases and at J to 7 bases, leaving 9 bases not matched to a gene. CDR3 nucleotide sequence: TGCGCCAGCGGACAGGGACCTAGGGGTGAAAAACTGTTTTTT. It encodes CASGQGPRGEKLFF.

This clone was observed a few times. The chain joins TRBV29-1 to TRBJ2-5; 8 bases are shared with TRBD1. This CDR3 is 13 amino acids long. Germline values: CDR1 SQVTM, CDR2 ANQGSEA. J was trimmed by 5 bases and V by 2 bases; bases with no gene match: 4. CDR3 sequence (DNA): TGCAGCGTTGAATTTGGACAGGGTGAGACCCAGTACTTC. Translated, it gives CSVEFGQGETQYF.

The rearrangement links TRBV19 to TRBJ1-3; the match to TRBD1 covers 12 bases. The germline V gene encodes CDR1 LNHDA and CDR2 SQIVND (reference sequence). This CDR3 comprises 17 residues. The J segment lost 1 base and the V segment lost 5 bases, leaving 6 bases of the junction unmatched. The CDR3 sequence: CASSGTGGPLSGNTIYF. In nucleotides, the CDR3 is TGTGCCAGTAGTGGGACAGGGGGCCCACTATCTGGAAACACCATATATTTT.

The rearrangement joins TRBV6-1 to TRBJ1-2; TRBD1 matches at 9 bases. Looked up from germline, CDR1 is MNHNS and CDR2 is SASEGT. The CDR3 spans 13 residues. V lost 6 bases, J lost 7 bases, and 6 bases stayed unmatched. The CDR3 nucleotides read TGTGCCAGCAGAGCGGACAGGGGAGGTGGCTACACCTTC. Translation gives CASRADRGGGYTF.

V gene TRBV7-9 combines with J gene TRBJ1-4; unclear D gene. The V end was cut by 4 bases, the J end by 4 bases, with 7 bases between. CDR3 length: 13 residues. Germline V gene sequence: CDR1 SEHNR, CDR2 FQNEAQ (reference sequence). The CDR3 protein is CASSSVINEKLFF. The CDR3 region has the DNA TGTGCCAGCAGCTCGGTCATTAATGAAAAACTGTTTTTT.

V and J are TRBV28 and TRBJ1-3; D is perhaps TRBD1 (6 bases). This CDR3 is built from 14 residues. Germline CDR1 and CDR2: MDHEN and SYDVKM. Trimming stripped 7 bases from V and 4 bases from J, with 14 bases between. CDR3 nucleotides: TGTGCCAGCATCCCCTCAGGGGCCGGAAACACCATATATTTT. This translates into CASIPSGAGNTIYF.

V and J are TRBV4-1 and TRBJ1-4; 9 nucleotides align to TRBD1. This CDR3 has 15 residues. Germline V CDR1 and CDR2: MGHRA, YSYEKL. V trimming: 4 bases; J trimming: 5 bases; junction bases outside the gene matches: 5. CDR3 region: CASSLTGTGNEKLFF. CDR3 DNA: TGCGCCAGCAGCCTCACCGGGACAGGGAATGAAAAACTGTTTTTT.

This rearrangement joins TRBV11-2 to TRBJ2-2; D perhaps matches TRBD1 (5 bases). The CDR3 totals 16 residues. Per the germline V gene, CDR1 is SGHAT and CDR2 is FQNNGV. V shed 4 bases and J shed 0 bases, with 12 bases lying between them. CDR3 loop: CASSSLPTANTGELFF. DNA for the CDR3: TGTGCCAGCAGCTCTCTCCCGACAGCGAACACCGGGGAGCTGTTTTTT.

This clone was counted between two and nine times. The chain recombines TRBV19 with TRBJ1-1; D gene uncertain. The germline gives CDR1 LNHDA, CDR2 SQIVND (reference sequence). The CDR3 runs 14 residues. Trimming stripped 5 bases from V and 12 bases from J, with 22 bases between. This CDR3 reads CASSPNRLRDYPFF. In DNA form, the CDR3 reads TGTGCCAGTAGTCCTAATAGGTTGAGGGATTATCCTTTCTTT.

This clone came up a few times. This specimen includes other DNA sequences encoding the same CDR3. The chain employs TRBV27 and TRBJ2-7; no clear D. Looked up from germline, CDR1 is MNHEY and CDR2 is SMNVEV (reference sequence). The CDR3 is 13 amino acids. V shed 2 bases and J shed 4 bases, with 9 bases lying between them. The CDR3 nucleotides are TGTGCCAGCAGTTTAGTGGCTTCTTACGAGCAGTACTTC. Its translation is CASSLVASYEQYF.

The CDR3 loop is CASSQGRNTEAFF. CDR3 coding DNA: TGTGCCAGCAGCCAGGGGCGGAACACTGAAGCTTTCTTT. The chain links TRBV7-9 to TRBJ1-1; a possible D gene is TRBD1 (6 bases). The CDR3 spans 13 residues. CDR1 is SEHNR, CDR2 FQNEAQ, per germline (reference sequence). V dropped 5 bases and J dropped 1 base, with 8 bases sitting between them. The variable domain in full, completed from reference TRBV7-9 and TRBJ1-1, reads DTGVSQNPRHKITKRGQNVTFRCDPISEHNRLYWYRQTLGQGPEFLTYFQNEAQLEKSRLLSDRFSAERPKGSFSTLEIQRTEQGDSAMYLCASSQGRNTEAFFGQGTRLTVV.

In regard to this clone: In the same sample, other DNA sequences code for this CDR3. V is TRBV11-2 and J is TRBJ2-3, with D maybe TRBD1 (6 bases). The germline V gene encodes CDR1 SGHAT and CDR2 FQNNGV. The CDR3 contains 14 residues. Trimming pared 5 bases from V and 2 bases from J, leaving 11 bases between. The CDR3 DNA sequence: TGTGCCAGCAGCCTACGGACAGTCACAGATACGCAGTATTTT. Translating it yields CASSLRTVTDTQYF. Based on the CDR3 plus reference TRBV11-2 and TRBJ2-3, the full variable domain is EAGVAQSPRYKIIEKRQSVAFWCNPISGHATLYWYQQILGQGPKLLIQFQNNGVVDDSQLPKDRFSAERLKGVDSTLKIQPAKLEDSAVYLCASSLRTVTDTQYFGPGTRLTVL.

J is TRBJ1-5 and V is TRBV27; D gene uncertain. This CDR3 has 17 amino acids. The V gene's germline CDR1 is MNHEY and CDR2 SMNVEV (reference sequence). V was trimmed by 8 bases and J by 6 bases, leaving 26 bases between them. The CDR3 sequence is CASRSTSRMIGGQPQHF. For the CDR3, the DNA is TGTGCCAGCCGTAGTACCTCGCGGATGATCGGCGGTCAGCCCCAGCATTTT.

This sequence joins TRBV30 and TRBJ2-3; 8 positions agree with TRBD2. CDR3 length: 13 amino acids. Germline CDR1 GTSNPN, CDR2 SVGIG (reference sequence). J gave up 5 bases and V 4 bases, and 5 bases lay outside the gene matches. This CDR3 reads CAWTSGWLDTQYF. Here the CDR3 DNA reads TGTGCCTGGACTAGCGGGTGGTTAGATACGCAGTATTTT.

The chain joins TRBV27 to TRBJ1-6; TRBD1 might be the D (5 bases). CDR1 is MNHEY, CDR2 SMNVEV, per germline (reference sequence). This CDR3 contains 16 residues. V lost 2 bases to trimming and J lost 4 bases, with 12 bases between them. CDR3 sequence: CASSLGAAIYNSPLHF. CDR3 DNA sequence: TGTGCCAGCAGTTTAGGGGCAGCAATTTATAATTCACCCCTCCACTTT.